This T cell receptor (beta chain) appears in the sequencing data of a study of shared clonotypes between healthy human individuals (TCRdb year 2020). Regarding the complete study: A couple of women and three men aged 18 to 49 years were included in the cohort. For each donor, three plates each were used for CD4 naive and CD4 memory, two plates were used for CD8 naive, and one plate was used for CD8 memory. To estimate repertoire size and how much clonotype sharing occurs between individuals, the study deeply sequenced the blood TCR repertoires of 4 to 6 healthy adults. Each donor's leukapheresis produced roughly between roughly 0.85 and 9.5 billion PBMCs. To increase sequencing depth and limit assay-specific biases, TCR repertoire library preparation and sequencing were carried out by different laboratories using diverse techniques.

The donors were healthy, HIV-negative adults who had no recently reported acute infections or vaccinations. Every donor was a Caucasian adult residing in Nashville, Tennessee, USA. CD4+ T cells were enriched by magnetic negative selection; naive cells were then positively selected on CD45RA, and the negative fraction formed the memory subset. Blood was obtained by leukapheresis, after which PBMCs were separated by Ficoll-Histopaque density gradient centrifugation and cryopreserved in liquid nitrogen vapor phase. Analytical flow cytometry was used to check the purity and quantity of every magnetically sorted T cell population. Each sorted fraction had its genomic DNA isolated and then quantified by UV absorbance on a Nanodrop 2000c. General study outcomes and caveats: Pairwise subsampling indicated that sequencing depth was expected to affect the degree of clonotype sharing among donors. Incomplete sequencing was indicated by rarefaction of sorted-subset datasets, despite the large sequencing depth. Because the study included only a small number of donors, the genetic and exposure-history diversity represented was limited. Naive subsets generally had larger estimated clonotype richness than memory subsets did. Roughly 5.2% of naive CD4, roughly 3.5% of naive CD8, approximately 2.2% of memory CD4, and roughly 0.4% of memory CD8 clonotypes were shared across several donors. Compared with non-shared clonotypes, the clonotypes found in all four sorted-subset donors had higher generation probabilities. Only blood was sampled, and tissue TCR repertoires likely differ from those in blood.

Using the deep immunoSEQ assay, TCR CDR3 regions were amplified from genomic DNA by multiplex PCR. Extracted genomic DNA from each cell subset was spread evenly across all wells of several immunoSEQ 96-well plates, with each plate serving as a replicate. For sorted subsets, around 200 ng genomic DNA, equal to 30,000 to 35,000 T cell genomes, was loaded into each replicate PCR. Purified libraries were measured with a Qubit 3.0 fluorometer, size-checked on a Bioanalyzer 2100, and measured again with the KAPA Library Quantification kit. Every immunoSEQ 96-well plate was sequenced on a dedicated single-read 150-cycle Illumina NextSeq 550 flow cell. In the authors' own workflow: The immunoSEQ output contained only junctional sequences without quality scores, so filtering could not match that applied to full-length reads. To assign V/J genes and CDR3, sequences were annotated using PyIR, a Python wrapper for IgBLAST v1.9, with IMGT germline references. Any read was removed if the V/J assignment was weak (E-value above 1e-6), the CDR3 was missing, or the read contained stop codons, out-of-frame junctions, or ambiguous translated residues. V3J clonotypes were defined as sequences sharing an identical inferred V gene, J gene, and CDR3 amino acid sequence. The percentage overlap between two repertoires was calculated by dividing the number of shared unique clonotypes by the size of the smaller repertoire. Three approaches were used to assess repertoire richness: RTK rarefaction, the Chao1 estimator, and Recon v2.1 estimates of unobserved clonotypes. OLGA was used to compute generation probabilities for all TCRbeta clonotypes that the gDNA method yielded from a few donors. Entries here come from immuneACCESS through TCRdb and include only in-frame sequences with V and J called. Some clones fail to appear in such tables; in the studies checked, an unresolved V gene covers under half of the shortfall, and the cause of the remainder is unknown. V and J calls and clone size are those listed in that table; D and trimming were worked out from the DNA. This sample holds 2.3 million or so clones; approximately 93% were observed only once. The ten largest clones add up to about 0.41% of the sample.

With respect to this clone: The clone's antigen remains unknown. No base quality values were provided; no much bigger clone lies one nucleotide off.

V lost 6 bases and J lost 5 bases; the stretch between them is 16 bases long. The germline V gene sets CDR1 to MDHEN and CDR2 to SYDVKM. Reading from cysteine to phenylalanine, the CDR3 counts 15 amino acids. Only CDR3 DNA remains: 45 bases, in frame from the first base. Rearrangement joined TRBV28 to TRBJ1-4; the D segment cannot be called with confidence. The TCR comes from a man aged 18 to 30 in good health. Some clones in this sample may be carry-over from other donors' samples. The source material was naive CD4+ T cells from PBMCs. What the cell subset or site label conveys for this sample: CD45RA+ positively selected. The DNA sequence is TGTGCCAGCAGCACGGTAGGGCAGGCCAATGAAAAACTGTTTTTT. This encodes CASSTVGQANEKLFF.